This T cell receptor beta chain was sequenced during a study of T cell responses to AZD1222 COVID-19 vaccine. Overall study: Recipients boosted at about 4 weeks or about 12 weeks are pooled.

A remark on this clone: In the same sample, other DNA sequences code for this CDR3.

Assay used: immunoSEQ multiplex PCR; TCRdb lists only in-frame clones, some missing. The sample consists of around 130,000 clones, 92% of them appearing once. This TCR was sampled from an adult in good health. The starting material was peripheral blood, obtained on day 0 of AZD1222 vaccination.

CDR3 DNA: TGTGCCAGTAGTATACGGGGAAACACTGAAGCTTTCTTT. This encodes CASSIRGNTEAFF. The rearrangement links TRBV19 to TRBJ1-1; D unresolved. Trimming shortened V by 2 bases and J by 2 bases, and 6 bases separated the two germline ends. The CDR3 loop spans 13 amino acids. Looked up from germline, CDR1 is LNHDA and CDR2 is SQIVND (reference sequence).